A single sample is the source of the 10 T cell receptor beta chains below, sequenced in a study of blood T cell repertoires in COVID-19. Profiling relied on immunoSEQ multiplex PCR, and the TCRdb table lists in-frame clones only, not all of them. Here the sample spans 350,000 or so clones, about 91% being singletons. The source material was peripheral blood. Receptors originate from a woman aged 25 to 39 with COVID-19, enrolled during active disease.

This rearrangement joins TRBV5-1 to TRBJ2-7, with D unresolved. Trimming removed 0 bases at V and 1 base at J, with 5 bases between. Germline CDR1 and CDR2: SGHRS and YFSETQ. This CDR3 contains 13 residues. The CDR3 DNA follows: TGCGCCAGCAGCTTGGTACAGTCCTACGAGCAGTACTTC. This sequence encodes CASSLVQSYEQYF. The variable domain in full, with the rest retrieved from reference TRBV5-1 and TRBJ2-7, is KAGVTQTPRYLIKTRGQQVTLSCSPISGHRSVSWYQQTPGQGLQFLFEYFSETQRNKGNFPGRFSGRQFSNSRSEMNVSTLELGDSALYLCASSLVQSYEQYFGPGTRLTVT.

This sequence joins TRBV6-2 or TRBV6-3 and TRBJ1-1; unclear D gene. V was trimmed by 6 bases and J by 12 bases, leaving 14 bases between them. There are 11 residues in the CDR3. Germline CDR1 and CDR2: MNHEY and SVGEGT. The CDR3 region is CASSTINGTFF. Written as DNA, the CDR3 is TGTGCCAGCAGCACAATTAACGGGACTTTCTTT.

The CDR3 loop reads CASSFSDRTYNEQFF. The CDR3 DNA follows: TGTGCCAGCAGCTTCAGTGACAGGACCTACAATGAGCAGTTCTTC. The V and J genes are TRBV5-4 and TRBJ2-1; tentatively, D is TRBD1 (6 bases). Germline assignment: CDR1 SGHNT and CDR2 YYREEE (reference sequence). V was shortened by 2 bases and J by 2 bases, with 11 bases between the two germline ends. There are 15 residues in the CDR3.

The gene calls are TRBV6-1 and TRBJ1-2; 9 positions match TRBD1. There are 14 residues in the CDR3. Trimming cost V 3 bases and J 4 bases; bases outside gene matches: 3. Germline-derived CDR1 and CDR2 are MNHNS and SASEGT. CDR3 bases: TGTGCCAGCAGTGATGGACAGGGGATCTATGGCTACACCTTC. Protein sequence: CASSDGQGIYGYTF.

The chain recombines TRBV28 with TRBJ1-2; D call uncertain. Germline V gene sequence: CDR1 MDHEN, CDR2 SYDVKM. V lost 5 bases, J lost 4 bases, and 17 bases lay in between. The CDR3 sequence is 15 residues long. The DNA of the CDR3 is TGTGCCAGCAGTAAGTCCGGGTTAACTTCCTATGGCTACACCTTC. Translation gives CASSKSGLTSYGYTF.

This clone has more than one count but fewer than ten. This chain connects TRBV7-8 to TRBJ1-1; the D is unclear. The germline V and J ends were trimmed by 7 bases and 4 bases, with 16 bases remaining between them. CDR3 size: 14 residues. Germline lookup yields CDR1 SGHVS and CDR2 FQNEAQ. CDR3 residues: CASNLGVSGTEAFF. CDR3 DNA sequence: TGTGCCAGCAACCTCGGGGTCTCGGGCACTGAAGCTTTCTTT.

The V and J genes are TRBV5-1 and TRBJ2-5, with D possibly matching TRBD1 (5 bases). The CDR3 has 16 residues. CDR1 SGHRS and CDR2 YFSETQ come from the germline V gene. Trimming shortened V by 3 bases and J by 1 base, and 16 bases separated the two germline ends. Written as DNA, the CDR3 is TGCGCCAGCAGCTATGGGGCCAGGCAAGGCCAAGAGACCCAGTACTTC. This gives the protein CASSYGARQGQETQYF.

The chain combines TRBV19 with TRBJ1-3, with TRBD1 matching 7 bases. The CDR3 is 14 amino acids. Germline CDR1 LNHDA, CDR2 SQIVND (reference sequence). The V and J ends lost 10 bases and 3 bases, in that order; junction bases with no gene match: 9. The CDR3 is CATRQGEVGNTIYF. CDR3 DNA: TGTGCCACCAGACAGGGAGAGGTTGGAAACACCATATATTTT.

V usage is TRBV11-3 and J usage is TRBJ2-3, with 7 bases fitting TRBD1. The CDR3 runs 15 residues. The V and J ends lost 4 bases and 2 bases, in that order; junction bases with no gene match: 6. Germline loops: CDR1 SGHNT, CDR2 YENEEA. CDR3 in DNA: TGTGCCAGCAGCTCCCGGACAGGACTCACAGATACGCAGTATTTT. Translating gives CASSSRTGLTDTQYF.

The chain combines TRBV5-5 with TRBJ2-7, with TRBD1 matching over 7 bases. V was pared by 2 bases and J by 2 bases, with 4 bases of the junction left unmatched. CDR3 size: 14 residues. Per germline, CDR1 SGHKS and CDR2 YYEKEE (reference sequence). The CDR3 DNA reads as TGTGCCAGCAGCTTACGGGACAGACCCTACGAGCAGTACTTC. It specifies CASSLRDRPYEQYF.